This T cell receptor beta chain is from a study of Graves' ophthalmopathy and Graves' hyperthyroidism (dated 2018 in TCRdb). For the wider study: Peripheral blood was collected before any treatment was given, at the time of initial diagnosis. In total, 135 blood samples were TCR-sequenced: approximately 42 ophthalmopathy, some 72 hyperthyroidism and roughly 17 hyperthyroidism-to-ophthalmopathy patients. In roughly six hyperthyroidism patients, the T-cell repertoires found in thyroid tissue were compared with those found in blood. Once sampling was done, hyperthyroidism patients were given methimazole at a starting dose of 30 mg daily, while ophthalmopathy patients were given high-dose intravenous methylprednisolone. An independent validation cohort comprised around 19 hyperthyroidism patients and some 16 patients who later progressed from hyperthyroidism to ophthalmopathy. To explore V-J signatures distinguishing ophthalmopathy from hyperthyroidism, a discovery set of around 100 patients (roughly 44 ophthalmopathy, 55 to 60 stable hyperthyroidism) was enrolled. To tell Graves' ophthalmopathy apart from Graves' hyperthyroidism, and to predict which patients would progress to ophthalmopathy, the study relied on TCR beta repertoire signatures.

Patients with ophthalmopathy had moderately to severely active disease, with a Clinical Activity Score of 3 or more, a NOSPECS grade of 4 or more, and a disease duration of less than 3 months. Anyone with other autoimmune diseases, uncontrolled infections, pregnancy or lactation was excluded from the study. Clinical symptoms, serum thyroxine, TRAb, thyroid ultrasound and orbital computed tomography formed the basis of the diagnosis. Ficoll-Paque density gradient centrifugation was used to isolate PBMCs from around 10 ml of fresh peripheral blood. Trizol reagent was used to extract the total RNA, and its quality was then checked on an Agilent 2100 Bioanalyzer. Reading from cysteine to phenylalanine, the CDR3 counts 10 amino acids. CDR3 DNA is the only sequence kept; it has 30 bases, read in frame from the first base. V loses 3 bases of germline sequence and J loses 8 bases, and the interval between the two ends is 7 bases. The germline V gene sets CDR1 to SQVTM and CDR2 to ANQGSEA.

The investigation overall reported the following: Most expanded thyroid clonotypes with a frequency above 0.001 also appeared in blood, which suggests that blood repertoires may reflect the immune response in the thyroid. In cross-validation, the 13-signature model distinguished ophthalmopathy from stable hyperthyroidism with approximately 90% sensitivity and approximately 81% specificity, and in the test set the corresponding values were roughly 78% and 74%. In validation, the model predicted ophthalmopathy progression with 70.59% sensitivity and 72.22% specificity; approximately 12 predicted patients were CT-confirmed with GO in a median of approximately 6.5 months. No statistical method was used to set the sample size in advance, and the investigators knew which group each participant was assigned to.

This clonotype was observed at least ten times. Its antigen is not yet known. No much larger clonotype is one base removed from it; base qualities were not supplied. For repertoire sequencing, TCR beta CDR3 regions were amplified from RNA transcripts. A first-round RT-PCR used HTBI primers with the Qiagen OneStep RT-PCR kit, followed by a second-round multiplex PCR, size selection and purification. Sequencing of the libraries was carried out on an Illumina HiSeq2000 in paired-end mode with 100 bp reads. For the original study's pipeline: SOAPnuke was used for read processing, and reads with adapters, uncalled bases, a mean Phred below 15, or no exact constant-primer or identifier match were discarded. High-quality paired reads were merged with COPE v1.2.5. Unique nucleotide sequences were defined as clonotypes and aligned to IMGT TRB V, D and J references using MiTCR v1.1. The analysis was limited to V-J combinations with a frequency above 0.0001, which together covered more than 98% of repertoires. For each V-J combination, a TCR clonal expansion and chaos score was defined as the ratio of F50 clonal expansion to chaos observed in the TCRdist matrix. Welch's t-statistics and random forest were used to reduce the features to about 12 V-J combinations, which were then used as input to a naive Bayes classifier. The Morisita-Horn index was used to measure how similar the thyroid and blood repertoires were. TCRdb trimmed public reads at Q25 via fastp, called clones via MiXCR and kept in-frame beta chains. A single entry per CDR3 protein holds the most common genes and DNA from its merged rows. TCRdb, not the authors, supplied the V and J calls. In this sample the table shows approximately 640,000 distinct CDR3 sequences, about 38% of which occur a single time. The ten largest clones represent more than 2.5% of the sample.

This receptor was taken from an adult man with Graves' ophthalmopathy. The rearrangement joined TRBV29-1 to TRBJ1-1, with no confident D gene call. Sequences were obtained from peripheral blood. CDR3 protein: CSVDGEEAFF. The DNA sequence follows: TGCAGCGTTGACGGTGAAGAAGCTTTCTTT.